The present T cell receptor (beta chain) was sequenced within a study of T cells in Graves' hyperthyroidism and ophthalmopathy. This clonotype was picked up many times. Amplified regions were TCR beta CDR3 sequences from RNA transcripts. The HTBI set primed first-round TCR CDR3 RT-PCR. Each CDR3 protein is one row after TCRdb ran MiXCR on the multiplex PCR reads. The sample includes some 580,000 distinct CDR3 sequences, about a sixth of them seen just once. The length of the CDR3 is 13 residues. Deletions cut 6 bases from V and 3 bases from J, with 11 bases between. This TCR came from a woman between 35 and 50 years old with Graves' ophthalmopathy. Source material: blood. V gene TRBV12-3 or TRBV12-4 combines with J gene TRBJ1-1; possibly TRBD1 for D (5 bases). The CDR3 coding sequence is TGTGCCAGCAGCGTAAGAGGGGACACTGAAGCTTTCTTT. Its protein is CASSVRGDTEAFF.